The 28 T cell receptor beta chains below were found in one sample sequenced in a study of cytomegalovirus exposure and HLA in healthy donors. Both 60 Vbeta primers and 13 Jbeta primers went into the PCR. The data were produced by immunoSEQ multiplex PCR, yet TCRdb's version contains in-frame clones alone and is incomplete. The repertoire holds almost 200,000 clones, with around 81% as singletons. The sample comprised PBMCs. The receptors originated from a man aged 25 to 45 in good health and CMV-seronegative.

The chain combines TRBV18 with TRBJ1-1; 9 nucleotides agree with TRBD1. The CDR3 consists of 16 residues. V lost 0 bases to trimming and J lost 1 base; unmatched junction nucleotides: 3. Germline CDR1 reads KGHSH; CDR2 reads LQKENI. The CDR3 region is CASSPPTGQGNTEAFF. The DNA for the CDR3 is TGTGCCAGCTCACCACCAACGGGACAGGGGAACACTGAAGCTTTCTTT.

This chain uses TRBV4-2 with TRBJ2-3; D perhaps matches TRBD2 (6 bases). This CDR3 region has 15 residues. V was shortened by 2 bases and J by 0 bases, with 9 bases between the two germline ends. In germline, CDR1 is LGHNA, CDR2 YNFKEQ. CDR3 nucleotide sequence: TGTGCCAGCAGCCAAATTGGGACTAGCACAGATACGCAGTATTTT. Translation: CASSQIGTSTDTQYF.

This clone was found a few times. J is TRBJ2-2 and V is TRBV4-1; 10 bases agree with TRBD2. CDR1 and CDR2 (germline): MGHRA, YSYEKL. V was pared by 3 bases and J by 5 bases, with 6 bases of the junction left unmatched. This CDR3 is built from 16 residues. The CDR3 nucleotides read TGCGCCAGCAGCCACCTAGCGGGAGTAGGGACCGGGGAGCTGTTTTTT. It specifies CASSHLAGVGTGELFF.

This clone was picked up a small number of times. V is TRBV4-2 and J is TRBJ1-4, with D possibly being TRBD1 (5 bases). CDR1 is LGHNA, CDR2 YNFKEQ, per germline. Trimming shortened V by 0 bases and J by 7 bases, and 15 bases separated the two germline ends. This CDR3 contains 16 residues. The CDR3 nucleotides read TGTGCCAGCAGCCAAGATGGAAGGGGTGAGGTTGAAAAACTGTTTTTT. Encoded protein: CASSQDGRGEVEKLFF.

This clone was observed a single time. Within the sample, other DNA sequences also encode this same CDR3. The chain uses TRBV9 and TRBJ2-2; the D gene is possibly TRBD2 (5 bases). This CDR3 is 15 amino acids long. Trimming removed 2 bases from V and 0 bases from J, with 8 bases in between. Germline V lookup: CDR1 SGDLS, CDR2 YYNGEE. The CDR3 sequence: CASSVGGSNTGELFF. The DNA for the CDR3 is TGTGCCAGCAGCGTCGGCGGGTCGAACACCGGGGAGCTGTTTTTT.

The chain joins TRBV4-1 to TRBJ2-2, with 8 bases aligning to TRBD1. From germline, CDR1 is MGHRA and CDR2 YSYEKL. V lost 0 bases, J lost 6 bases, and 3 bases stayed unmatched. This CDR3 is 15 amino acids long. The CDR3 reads CASSQESGGPGELFF. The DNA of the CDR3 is TGCGCCAGCAGCCAAGAGTCAGGGGGCCCCGGGGAGCTGTTTTTT.

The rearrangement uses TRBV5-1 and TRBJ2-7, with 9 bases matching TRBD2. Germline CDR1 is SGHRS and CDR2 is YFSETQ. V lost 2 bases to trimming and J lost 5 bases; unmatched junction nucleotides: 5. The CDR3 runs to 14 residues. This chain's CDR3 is CASSFGGRVHEQYF. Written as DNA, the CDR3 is TGCGCCAGCAGCTTTGGCGGGAGGGTCCACGAGCAGTACTTC.

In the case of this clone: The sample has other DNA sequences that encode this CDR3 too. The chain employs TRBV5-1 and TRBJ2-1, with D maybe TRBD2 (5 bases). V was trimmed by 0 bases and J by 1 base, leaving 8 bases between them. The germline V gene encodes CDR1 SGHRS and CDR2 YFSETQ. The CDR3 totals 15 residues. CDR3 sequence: CASSLVAGSYNEQFF. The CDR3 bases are TGCGCCAGCAGCTTGGTGGCGGGTTCCTACAATGAGCAGTTCTTC.

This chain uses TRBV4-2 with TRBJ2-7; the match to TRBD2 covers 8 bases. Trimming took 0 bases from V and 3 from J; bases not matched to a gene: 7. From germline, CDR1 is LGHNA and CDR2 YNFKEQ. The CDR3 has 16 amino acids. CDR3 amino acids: CASSQDRTSTFYEQYF. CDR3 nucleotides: TGTGCCAGCAGCCAAGATAGGACTAGCACGTTCTACGAGCAGTACTTC.

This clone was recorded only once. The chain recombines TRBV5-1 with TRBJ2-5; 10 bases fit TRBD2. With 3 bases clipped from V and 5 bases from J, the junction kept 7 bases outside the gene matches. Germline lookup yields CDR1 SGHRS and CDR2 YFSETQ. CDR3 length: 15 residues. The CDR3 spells CASSSAGGPGETQYF. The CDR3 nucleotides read TGCGCCAGCAGCTCAGCGGGAGGGCCAGGGGAGACCCAGTACTTC. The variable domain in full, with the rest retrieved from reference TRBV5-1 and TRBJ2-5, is KAGVTQTPRYLIKTRGQQVTLSCSPISGHRSVSWYQQTPGQGLQFLFEYFSETQRNKGNFPGRFSGRQFSNSRSEMNVSTLELGDSALYLCASSSAGGPGETQYFGPGTRLLVL.

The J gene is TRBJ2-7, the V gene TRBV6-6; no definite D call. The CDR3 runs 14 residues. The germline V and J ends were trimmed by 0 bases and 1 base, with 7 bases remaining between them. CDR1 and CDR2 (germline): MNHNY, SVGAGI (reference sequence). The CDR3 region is CASSYSPGSYEQYF. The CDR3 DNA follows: TGTGCCAGCAGTTACTCGCCAGGATCCTACGAGCAGTACTTC.

For the CDR3, the DNA is TGTGCCAGCAGCGAGCGGGGACCTAACAATGAGCAGTTCTTC. Protein: CASSERGPNNEQFF. This chain links TRBV9 with TRBJ2-1; TRBD2 aligns across 7 bases. CDR1 and CDR2 from the germline V gene are SGDLS and YYNGEE. Trimming at V came to 3 bases and at J to 5 bases, leaving 5 bases not matched to a gene. The CDR3 covers 14 residues.

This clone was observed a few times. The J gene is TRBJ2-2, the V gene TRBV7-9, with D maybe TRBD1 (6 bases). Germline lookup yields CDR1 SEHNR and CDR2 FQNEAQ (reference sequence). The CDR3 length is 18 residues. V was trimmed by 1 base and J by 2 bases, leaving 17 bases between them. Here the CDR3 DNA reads TGTGCCAGCAGCTTAGGTCAAGGAGCAGGGGTAAACACCGGGGAGCTGTTTTTT. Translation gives CASSLGQGAGVNTGELFF.

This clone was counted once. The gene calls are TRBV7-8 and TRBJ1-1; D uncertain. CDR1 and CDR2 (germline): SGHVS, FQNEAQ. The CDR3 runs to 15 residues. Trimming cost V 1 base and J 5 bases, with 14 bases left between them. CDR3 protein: CASSLGRTGKTEAFF. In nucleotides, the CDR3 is TGTGCCAGCAGCTTAGGGAGGACCGGGAAAACTGAAGCTTTCTTT.

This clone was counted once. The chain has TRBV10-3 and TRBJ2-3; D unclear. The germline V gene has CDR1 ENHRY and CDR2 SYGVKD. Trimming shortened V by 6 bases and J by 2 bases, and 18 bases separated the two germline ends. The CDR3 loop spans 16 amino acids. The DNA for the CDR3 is TGTGCCATCAGAGCAGATCAGGTTTCCGCCACAGATACGCAGTATTTT. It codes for CAIRADQVSATDTQYF.

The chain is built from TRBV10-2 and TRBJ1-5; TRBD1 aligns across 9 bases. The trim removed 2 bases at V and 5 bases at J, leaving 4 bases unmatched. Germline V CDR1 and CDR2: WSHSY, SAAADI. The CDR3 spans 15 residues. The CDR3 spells CASSEADRGDQPQHF. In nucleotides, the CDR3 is TGCGCCAGCAGTGAGGCCGACAGGGGGGATCAGCCCCAGCATTTT.

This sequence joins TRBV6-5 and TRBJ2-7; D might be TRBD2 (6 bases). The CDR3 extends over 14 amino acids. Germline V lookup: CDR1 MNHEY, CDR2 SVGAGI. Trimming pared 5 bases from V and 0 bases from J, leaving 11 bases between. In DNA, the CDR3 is TGTGCCAGCAGTCTCGACGGGAGCTCCTACGAGCAGTACTTC. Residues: CASSLDGSSYEQYF.

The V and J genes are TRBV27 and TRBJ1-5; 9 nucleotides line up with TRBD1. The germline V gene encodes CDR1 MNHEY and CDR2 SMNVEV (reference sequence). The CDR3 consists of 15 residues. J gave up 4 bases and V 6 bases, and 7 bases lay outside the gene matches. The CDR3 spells CASRELDRGNQPQHF. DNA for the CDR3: TGTGCCAGCAGGGAACTGGACAGGGGAAATCAGCCCCAGCATTTT.

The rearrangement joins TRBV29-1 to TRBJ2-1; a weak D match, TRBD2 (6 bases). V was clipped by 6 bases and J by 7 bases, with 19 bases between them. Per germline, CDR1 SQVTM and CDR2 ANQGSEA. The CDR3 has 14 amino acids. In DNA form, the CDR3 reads TGCAGCGTGGGGTCTACGGGAGTAAAGAATGAGCAGTTCTTC. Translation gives CSVGSTGVKNEQFF.

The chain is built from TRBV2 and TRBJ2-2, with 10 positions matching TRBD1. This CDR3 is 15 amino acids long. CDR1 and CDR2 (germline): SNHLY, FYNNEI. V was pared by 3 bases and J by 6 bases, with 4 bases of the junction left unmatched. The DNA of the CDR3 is TGTGCCAGCAGTGACCGGGACAGGGGTTCCGGGGAGCTGTTTTTT. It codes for CASSDRDRGSGELFF.

In nucleotides, the CDR3 is TGTGCCAGCAGACAGGGCGATAATCAGCCCCAGCATTTT. Translated, it gives CASRQGDNQPQHF. This chain connects TRBV6-1 to TRBJ1-5; weak D call: TRBD1 (6 bases). CDR3 length: 13 amino acids. Germline CDR1 and CDR2: MNHNS and SASEGT. The V gene lost 6 bases and the J gene lost 4 bases, with 10 bases spanning the gap.

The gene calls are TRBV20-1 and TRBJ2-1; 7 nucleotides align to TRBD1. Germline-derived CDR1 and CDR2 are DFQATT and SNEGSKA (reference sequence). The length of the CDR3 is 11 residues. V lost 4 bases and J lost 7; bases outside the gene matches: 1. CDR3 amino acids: CSANRGNEQFF. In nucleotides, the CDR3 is TGCAGTGCTAACAGGGGTAATGAGCAGTTCTTC.

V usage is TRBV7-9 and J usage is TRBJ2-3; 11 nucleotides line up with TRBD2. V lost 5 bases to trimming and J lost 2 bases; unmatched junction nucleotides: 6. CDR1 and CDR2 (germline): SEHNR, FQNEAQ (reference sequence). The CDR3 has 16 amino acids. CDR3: CASSLPTSGTTDTQYF. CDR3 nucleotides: TGTGCCAGCAGCCTCCCGACTAGCGGGACCACAGATACGCAGTATTTT.

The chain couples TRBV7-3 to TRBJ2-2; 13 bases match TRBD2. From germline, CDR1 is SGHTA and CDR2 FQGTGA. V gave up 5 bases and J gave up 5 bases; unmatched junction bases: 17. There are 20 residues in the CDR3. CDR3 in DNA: TGTGCCAGCAGCCCTCCCGGGACTAGCGGGGCCGAGTTCGGAACCGGGGAGCTGTTTTTT. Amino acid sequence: CASSPPGTSGAEFGTGELFF. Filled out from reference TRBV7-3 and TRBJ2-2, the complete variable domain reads GAGVSQTPSNKVTEKGKYVELRCDPISGHTALYWYRQSLGQGPEFLIYFQGTGAADDSGLPNDRFFAVRPEGSVSTLKIQRTERGDSAVYLCASSPPGTSGAEFGTGELFFGEGSRLTVL.

The CDR3 DNA sequence: TGTGCCATCAGTGAGGGGATAGCGGGAGTGAACTACGAGCAGTACTTC. Its protein product is CAISEGIAGVNYEQYF. V usage is TRBV10-3 and J usage is TRBJ2-7; TRBD2 agrees at 9 bases. Germline V gives CDR1 ENHRY, CDR2 SYGVKD. The CDR3 is 16 residues long. Trimming at V came to 2 bases and at J to 3 bases, leaving 8 bases not matched to a gene.

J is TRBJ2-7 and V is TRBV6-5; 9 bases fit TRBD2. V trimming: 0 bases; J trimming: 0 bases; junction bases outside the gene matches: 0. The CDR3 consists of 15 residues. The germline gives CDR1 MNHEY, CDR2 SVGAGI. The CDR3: CASSYSAGGSYEQYF. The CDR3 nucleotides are TGTGCCAGCAGTTACTCAGCGGGAGGCTCCTACGAGCAGTACTTC.

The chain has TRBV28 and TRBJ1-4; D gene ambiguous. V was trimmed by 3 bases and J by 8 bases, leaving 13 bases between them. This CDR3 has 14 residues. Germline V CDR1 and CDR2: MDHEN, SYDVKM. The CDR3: CASSFGWSWEKLFF. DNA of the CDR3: TGTGCCAGCAGTTTTGGGTGGAGTTGGGAAAAACTGTTTTTT.

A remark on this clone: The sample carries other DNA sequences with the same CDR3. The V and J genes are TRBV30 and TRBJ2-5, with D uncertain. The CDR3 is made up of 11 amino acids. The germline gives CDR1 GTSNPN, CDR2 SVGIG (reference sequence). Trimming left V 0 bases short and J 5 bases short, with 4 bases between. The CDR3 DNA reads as TGTGCCTGGAGTGTCCTTGAGACCCAGTACTTC. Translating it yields CAWSVLETQYF.